This TCR beta chain comes out of a study of control samples from healthy donors and cancer patients. Clones were read by immunoSEQ multiplex PCR, and TCRdb kept only the in-frame ones, dropping some. Here the sample spans about 270,000 clones, around 80% being singletons. V was pared by 1 base and J by 0 bases, with 18 bases between. CDR1 is SGHKS and CDR2 is YYEKEE in the germline V gene (reference sequence). The CDR3 loop spans 18 amino acids. The rearrangement links TRBV5-5 to TRBJ2-3; no clear D gene. This receptor was identified in an older woman with lung cancer. The material sequenced was PBMCs. The CDR3 bases are TGTGCCAGCAGCTTGCCGCTTCGAACAGAGGCTAGCACAGATACGCAGTATTTT. Residues: CASSLPLRTEASTDTQYF.